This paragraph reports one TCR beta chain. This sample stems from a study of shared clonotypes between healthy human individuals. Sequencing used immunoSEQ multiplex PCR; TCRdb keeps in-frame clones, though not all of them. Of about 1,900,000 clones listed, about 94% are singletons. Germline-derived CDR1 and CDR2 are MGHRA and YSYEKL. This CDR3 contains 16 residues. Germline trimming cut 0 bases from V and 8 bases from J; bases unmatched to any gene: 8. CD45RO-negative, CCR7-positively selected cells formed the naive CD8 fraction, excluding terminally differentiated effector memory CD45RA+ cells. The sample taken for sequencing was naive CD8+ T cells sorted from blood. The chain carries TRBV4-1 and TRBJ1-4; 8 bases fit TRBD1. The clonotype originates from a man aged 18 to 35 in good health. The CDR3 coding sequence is TGCGCCAGCAGCCAAGAAGCAGGGGGCGTCGAAGAAAAACTGTTTTTT. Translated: CASSQEAGGVEEKLFF.